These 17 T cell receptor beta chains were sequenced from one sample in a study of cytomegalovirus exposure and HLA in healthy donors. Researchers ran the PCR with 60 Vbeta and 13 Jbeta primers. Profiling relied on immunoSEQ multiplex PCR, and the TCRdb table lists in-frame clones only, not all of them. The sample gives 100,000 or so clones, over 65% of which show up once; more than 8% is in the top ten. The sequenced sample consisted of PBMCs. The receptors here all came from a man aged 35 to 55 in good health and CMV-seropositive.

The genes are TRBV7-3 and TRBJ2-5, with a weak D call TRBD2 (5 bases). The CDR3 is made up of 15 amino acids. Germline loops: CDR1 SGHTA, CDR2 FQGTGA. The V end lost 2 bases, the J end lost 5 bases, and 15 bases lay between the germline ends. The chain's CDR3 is CASSLFGGTRETQYF. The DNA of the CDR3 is TGTGCCAGCAGCTTATTTGGCGGAACTAGGGAGACCCAGTACTTC.

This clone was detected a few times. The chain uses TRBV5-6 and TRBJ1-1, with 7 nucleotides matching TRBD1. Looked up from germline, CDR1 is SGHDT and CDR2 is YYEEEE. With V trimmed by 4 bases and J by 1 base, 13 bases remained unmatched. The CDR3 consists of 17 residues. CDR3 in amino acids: CASSLWNQQGRNTEAFF. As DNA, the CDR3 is TGTGCCAGCAGCCTATGGAACCAACAGGGGAGGAACACTGAAGCTTTCTTT.

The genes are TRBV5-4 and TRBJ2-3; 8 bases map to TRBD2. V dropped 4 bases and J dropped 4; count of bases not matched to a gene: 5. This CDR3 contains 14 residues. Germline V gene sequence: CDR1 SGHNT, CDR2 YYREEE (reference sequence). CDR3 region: CASSLGGVPDTQYF. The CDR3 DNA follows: TGTGCCAGCAGCCTCGGGGGGGTCCCAGATACGCAGTATTTT.

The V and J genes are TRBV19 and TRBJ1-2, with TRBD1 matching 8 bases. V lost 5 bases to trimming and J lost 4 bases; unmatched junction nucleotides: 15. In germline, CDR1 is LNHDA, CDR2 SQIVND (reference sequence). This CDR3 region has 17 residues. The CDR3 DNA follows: TGTGCCAGTAGTCCAGCAGGGACAGGAAGTCCCCTCTATGGCTACACCTTC. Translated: CASSPAGTGSPLYGYTF.

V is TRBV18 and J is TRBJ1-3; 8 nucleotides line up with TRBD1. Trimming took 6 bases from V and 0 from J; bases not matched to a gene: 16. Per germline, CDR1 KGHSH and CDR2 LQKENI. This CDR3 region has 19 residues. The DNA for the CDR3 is TGTGCCAGCTCGGAGAAATACGGACAGGGCCAAGCCTCTGGAAACACCATATATTTT. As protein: CASSEKYGQGQASGNTIYF.

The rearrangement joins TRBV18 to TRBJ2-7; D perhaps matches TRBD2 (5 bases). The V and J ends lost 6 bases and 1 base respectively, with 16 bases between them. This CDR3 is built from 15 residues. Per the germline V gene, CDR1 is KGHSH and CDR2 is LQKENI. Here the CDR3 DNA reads TGTGCCAGCTCCGAGAGAAATCCGGGATCCTACGAGCAGTACTTC. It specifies CASSERNPGSYEQYF.

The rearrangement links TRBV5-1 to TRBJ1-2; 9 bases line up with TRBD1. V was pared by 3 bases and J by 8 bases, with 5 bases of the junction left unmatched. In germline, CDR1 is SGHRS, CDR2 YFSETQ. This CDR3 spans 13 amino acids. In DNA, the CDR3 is TGCGCCAGCAGCTATGGACAGGGGCGAGGCTACACCTTC. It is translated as CASSYGQGRGYTF.

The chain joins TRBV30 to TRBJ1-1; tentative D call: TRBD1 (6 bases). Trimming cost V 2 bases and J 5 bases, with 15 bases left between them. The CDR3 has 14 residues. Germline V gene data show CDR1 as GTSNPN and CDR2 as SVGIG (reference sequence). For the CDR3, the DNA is TGTGCCTGGAGTCCGAGGGGGGGACGGACTGAAGCTTTCTTT. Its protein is CAWSPRGGRTEAFF. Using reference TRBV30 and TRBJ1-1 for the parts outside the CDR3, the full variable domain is SQTIHQWPATLVQPVGSPLSLECTVEGTSNPNLYWYRQAAGRGLQLLFYSVGIGQISSEVPQNLSASRPQDRQFILSSKKLLLSDSGFYLCAWSPRGGRTEAFFGQGTRLTVV.

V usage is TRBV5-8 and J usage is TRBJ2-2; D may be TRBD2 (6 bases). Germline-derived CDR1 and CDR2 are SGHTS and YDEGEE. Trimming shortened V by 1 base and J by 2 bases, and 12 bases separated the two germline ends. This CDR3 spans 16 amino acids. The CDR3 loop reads CASSLRQGLNTGELFF. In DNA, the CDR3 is TGTGCCAGCAGCTTGCGTCAGGGACTCAACACCGGGGAGCTGTTTTTT.

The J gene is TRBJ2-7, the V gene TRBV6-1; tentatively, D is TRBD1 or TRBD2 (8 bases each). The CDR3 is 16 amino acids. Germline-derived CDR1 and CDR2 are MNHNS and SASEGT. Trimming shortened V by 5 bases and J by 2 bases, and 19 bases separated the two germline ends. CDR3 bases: TGTGCCAGCAGTAAAGGGACAGGTAGCGGGGCCTACGAGCAGTACTTC. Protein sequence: CASSKGTGSGAYEQYF.

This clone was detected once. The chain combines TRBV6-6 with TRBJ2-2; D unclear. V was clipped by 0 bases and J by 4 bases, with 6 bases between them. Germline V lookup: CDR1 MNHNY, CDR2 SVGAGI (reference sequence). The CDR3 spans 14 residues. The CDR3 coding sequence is TGTGCCAGCAGTTACTCCGGGTTCACCGGGGAGCTGTTTTTT. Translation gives CASSYSGFTGELFF.

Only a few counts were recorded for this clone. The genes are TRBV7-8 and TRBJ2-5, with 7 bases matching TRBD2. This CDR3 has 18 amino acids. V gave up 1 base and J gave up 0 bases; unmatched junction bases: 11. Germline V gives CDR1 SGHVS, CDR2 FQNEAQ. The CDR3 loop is CASSLVRPWRGNQETQYF. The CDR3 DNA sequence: TGTGCCAGCAGCTTAGTTCGTCCCTGGCGGGGGAACCAAGAGACCCAGTACTTC.

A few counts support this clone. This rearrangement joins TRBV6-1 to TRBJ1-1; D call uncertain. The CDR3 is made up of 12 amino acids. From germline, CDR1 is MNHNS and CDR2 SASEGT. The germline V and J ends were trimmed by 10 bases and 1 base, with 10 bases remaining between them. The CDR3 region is CATSLRNTEAFF. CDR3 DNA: TGTGCCACTTCACTGAGGAACACTGAAGCTTTCTTT.

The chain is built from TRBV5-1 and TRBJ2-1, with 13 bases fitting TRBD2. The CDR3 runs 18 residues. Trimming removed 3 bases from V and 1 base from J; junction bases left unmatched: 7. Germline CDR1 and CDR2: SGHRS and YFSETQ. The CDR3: CASSSRTSGRSSYNEQFF. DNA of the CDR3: TGCGCCAGCAGCTCCAGGACTAGCGGGAGATCATCCTACAATGAGCAGTTCTTC.

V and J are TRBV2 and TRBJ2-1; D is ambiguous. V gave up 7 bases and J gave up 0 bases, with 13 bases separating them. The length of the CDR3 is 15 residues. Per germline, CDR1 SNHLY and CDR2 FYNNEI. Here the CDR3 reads CASTPDTSSYNEQFF. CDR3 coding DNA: TGTGCCAGCACCCCCGACACTTCCTCCTACAATGAGCAGTTCTTC.

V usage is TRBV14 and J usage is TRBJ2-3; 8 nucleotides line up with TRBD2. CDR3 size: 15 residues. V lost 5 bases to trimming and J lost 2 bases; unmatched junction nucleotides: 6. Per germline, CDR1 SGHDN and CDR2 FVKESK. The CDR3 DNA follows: TGTGCCAGCAGCAACGGGGGGGCGTACACAGATACGCAGTATTTT. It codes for CASSNGGAYTDTQYF.

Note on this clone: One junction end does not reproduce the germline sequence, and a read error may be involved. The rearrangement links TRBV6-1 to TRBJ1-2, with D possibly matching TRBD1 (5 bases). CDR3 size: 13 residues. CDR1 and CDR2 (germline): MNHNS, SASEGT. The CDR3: CASSVEGLYGNTF. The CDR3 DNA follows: TGTGCCAGCAGTGTGGAGGGACTCTATGGCAACACCTTC.